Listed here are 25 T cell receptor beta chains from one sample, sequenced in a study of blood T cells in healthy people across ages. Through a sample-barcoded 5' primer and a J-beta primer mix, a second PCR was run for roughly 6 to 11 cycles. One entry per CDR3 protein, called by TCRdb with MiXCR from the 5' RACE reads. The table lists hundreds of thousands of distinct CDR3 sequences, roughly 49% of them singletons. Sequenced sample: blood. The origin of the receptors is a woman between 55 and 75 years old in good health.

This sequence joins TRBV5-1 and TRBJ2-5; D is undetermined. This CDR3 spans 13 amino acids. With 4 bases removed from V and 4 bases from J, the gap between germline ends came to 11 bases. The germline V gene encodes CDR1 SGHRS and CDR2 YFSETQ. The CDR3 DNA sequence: TGCGCCAGCAGCCCGGGCAAGGGAGAGACCCAGTACTTC. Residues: CASSPGKGETQYF.

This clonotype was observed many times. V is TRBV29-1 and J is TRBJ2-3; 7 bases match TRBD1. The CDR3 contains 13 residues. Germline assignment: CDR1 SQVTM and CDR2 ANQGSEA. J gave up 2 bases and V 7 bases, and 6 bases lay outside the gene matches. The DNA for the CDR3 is TGCAGCGCCTCGGGACAGAACACAGATACGCAGTATTTT. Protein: CSASGQNTDTQYF.

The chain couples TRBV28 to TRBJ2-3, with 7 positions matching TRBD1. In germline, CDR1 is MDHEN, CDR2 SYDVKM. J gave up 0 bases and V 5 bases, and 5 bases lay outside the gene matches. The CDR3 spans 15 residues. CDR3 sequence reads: CASSPLRGSTDTQYF. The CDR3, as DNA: TGTGCCAGCAGTCCCCTCAGGGGGAGCACAGATACGCAGTATTTT.

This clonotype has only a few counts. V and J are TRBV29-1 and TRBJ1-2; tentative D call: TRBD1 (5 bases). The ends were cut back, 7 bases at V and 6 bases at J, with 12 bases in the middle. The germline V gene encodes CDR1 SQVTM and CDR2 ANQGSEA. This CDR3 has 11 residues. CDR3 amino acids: CSAGHEDGYTF. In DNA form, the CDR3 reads TGCAGCGCTGGACACGAGGATGGCTACACCTTC.

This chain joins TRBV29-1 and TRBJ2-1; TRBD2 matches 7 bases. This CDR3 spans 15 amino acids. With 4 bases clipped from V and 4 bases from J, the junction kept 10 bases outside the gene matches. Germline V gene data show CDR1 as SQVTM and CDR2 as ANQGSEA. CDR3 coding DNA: TGCAGCGTTGCTCTCACGGCTAGCGGTTACAATGAGCAGTTCTTC. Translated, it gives CSVALTASGYNEQFF.

The CDR3 here is CASSDAGQDNEKLFF. CDR3 sequence (DNA): TGTGCCAGCAGTGATGCGGGGCAGGATAATGAAAAACTGTTTTTT. The chain has TRBV2 and TRBJ1-4; D possibly corresponds to TRBD1 (5 bases). The length of the CDR3 is 15 residues. From germline, CDR1 is SNHLY and CDR2 FYNNEI. The V end was cut by 3 bases, the J end by 4 bases, with 12 bases between.

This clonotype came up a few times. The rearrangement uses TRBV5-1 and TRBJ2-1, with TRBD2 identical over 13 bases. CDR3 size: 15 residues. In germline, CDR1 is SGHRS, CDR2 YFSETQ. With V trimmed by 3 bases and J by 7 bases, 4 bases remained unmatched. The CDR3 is CASSSRTSGSNEQFF. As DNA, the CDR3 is TGCGCCAGCAGCTCAAGGACTAGCGGGAGTAATGAGCAGTTCTTC.

The CDR3 nucleotides read TGTGCCTGGGGGACAGGGCATACCGAAGCTTTCTTT. It translates to CAWGTGHTEAFF. The chain carries TRBV30 and TRBJ1-1; 9 bases line up with TRBD1. The germline V gene has CDR1 GTSNPN and CDR2 SVGIG (reference sequence). With V trimmed by 5 bases and J by 8 bases, 6 bases remained unmatched. This CDR3 comprises 12 residues.

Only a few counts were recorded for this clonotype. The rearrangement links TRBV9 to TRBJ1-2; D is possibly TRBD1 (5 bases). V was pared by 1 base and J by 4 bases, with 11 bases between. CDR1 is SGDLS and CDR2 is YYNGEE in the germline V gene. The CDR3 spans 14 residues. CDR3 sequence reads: CASSVMGTAYGYTF. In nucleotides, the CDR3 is TGTGCCAGCAGCGTAATGGGGACGGCCTATGGCTACACCTTC.

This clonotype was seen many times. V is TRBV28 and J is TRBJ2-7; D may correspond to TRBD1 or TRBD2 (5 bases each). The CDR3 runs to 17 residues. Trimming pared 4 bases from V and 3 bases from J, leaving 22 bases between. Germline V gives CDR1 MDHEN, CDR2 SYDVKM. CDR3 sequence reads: CASSSPPPGHLYYEQYF. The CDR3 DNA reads TGTGCCAGCAGTTCCCCCCCACCGGGGCATTTATACTACGAGCAGTACTTC.

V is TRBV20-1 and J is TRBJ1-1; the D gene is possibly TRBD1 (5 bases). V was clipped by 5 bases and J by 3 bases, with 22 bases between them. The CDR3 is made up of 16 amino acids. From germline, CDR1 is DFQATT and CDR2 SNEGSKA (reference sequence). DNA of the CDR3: TGCAGTGCTCCGACCCAGGGTTCCAAACCGGACACTGAAGCTTTCTTT. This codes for CSAPTQGSKPDTEAFF.

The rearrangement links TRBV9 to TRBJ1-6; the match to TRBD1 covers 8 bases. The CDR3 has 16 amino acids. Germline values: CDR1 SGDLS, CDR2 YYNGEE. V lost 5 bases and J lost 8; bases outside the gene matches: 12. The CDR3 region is CASSPQQGAWDSPLHF. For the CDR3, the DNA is TGTGCCAGCAGTCCGCAGCAGGGGGCTTGGGATTCACCCCTCCACTTT.

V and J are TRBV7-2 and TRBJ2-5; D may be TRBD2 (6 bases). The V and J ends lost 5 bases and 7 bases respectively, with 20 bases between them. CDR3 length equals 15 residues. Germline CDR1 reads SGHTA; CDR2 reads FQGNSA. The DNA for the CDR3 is TGTGCCAGCAGCCATAGAGCTAGAAACGGGGGGACCCAGTACTTC. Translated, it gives CASSHRARNGGTQYF. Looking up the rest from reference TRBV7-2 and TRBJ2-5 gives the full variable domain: GAGVSQSPSNKVTEKGKDVELRCDPISGHTALYWYRQSLGQGLEFLIYFQGNSAPDKSGLPSDRFSAERTGGSVSTLTIQRTQQEDSAVYLCASSHRARNGGTQYFGPGTRLLVL.

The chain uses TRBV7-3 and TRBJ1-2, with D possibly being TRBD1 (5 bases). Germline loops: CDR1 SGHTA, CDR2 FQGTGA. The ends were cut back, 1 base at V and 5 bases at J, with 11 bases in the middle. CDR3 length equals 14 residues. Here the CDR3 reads CASSLSGTVYGYTF. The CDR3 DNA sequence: TGTGCCAGCAGCTTAAGCGGGACGGTGTATGGCTACACCTTC.

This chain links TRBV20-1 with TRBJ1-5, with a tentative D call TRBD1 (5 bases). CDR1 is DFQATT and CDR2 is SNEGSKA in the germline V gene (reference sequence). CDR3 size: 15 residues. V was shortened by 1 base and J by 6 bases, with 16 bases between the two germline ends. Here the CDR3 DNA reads TGCAGTGCTAGAGGGGCCCCGCAGGGTGGTCAGCCCCAGCATTTT. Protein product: CSARGAPQGGQPQHF.

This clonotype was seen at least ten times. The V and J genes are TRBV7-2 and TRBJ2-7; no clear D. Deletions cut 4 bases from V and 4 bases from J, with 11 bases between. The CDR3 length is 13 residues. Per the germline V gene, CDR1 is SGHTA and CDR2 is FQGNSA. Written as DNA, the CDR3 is TGTGCCAGCAGCTCCTCCCCGAATTACGAGCAGTACTTC. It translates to CASSSSPNYEQYF.

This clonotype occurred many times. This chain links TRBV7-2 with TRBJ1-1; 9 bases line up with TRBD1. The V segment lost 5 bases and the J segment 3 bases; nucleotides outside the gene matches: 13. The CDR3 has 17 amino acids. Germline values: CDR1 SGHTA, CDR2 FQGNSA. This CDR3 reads CASSATGQGSMYTEAFF. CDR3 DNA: TGTGCCAGCAGCGCTACGGGACAGGGTAGCATGTACACTGAAGCTTTCTTT.

CDR3 in amino acids: CASSWGGRLLDTQYF. The CDR3 DNA reads as TGTGCCAGCTCCTGGGGCGGGAGGCTTTTGGATACGCAGTATTTT. This chain joins TRBV9 and TRBJ2-3, with 8 nucleotides matching TRBD2. CDR3 length: 15 residues. V lost 7 bases to trimming and J lost 6 bases; unmatched junction nucleotides: 13. Per the germline V gene, CDR1 is SGDLS and CDR2 is YYNGEE. The full variable domain, with the rest looked up from reference TRBV9 and TRBJ2-3, is DSGVTQTPKHLITATGQRVTLRCSPRSGDLSVYWYQQSLDQGLQFLIQYYNGEERAKGNILERFSAQQFPDLHSELNLSSLELGDSALYFCASSWGGRLLDTQYFGPGTRLTVL.

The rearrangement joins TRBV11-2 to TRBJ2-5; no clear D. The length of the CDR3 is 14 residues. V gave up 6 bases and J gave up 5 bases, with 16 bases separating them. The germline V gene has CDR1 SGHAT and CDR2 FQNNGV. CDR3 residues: CASRPLEFLETQYF. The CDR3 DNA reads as TGTGCCAGCAGACCGCTAGAGTTTCTGGAGACCCAGTACTTC.

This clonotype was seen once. CDR3 residues: CASSLRAGTISNTEAFF. The CDR3 DNA is TGTGCCAGCAGCTTACGGGCAGGAACTATATCGAACACTGAAGCTTTCTTT. The genes are TRBV7-3 and TRBJ1-1; D is ambiguous. Germline V gene data show CDR1 as SGHTA and CDR2 as FQGTGA. V was clipped by 2 bases and J by 1 base, with 17 bases between them. This CDR3 region has 17 residues.

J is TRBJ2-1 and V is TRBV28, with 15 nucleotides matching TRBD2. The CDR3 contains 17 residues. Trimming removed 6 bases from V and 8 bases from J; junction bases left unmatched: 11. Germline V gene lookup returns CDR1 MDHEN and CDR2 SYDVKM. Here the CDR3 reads CASSPGTSGRWGDEQFF. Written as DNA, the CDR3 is TGTGCCAGCAGCCCCGGGACTAGCGGGAGGTGGGGGGATGAGCAGTTCTTC.

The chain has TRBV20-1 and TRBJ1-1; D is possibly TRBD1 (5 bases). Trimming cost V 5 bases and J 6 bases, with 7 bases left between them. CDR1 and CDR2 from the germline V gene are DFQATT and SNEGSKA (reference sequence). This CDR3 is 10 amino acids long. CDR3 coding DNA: TGCAGTGCTGGGGCGTCTGAAGCTTTCTTT. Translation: CSAGASEAFF.

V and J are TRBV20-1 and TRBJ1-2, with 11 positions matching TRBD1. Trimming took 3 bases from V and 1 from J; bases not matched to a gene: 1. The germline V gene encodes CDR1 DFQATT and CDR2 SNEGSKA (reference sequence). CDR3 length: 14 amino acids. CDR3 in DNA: TGCAGTGCTAGGGACAGGGGGCGTAACTATGGCTACACCTTC. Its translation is CSARDRGRNYGYTF.

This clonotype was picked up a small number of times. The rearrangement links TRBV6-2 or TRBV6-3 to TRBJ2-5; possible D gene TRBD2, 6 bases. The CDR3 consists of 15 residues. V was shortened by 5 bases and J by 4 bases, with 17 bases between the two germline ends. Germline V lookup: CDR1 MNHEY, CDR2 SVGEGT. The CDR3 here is CASSIRLDDGETQYF. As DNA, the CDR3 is TGTGCCAGCAGTATACGACTAGACGATGGAGAGACCCAGTACTTC.

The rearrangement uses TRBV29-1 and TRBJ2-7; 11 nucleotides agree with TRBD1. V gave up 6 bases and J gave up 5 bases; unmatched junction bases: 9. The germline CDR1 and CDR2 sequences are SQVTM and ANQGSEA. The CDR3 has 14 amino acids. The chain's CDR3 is CSVIGQGAKNEQYF. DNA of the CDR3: TGCAGCGTGATAGGACAGGGGGCAAAAAACGAGCAGTACTTC.